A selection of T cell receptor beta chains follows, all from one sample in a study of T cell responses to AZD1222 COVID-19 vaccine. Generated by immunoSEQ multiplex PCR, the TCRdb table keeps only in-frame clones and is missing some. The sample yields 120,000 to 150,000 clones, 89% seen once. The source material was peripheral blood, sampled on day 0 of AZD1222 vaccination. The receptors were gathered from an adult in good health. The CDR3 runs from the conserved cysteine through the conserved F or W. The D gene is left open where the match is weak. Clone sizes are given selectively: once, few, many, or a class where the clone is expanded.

cdr3_nt: TGTGCCAGCTCACCCCCGGCGGGGACCCAGTACTTC
cdr3_aa: CASSPPAGTQYF
j_call: TRBJ2-5
clone_size: .
d_call: .
v_call: TRBV18

cdr3_nt: TGTGCCAGCAGCTGGACTAGCGGGAACACCGGGGAGCTGTTTTTT
cdr3_aa: CASSWTSGNTGELFF
j_call: TRBJ2-2
clone_size: .
d_call: TRBD2
v_call: TRBV7-2

cdr3_nt: TGTGCCAGCAGTGAGCCGGGGACAGGGGGCATCTATGGCTACACCTTC
cdr3_aa: CASSEPGTGGIYGYTF
j_call: TRBJ1-2
clone_size: once
d_call: TRBD1
v_call: TRBV28

cdr3_nt: TGCGCCAGCAGCGGCAGGGGGAGGGTGAACACTGAAGCTTTCTTT
cdr3_aa: CASSGRGRVNTEAFF
j_call: TRBJ1-1
clone_size: .
d_call: TRBD1
v_call: TRBV5-1

cdr3_nt: TGTGCCATCAGCGCCCGGGACAGGGGGAACAATGAGCAGTTCTTC
cdr3_aa: CAISARDRGNNEQFF
j_call: TRBJ2-1
clone_size: .
d_call: TRBD1
v_call: TRBV10-3

cdr3_nt: TGCGCCAGCAGCCAACAGACAGGGAAGAACTATGGCTACACCTTC
cdr3_aa: CASSQQTGKNYGYTF
j_call: TRBJ1-2
clone_size: .
d_call: TRBD1
v_call: TRBV4-1

cdr3_nt: TGTGCCAGTAGTAGGGCCCAGAGCACAGATACGCAGTATTTT
cdr3_aa: CASSRAQSTDTQYF
j_call: TRBJ2-3
clone_size: .
d_call: .
v_call: TRBV19

cdr3_nt: TGCGCCAGCAGCCAAGATGGGACGGGAAGGGCCTATGGCTACACCTTC
cdr3_aa: CASSQDGTGRAYGYTF
j_call: TRBJ1-2
clone_size: few
d_call: .
v_call: TRBV4-3

cdr3_nt: TGTGCCAGCAGCGGAGGGGGGGCCAATCAGCCCCAGCATTTT
cdr3_aa: CASSGGGANQPQHF
j_call: TRBJ1-5
clone_size: .
d_call: .
v_call: TRBV7-2

cdr3_nt: TGTGCCAGCAGGCAGGACAGGAGGAACACCGGGGAGCTGTTTTTT
cdr3_aa: CASRQDRRNTGELFF
j_call: TRBJ2-2
clone_size: .
d_call: TRBD1
v_call: TRBV6-5

cdr3_nt: TGTGCCAGCAGCCGGGATCCCAGGGGGCACAATGAGCAGTTCTTC
cdr3_aa: CASSRDPRGHNEQFF
j_call: TRBJ2-1
clone_size: .
d_call: TRBD1
v_call: TRBV6-5

cdr3_nt: TGTGCCAGCTCACCATTTGCGGGGAGTCATGGCTACACCTTC
cdr3_aa: CASSPFAGSHGYTF
j_call: TRBJ1-2
clone_size: .
d_call: .
v_call: TRBV18

cdr3_nt: TGTGCCAGCAGCCAAGTGGGGACAGGGGGCCGTCTCGAGCAGTACTTC
cdr3_aa: CASSQVGTGGRLEQYF
j_call: TRBJ2-7
clone_size: .
d_call: TRBD1
v_call: TRBV14

cdr3_nt: TGTGCCAGTAGGCCCCTGGGATTCACAGATACGCAGTATTTT
cdr3_aa: CASRPLGFTDTQYF
j_call: TRBJ2-3
clone_size: .
d_call: .
v_call: TRBV19

cdr3_nt: TGTGCCAGCAGCTCCAAAGGGCAGGAAGAAGAAAAACTGTTTTTT
cdr3_aa: CASSSKGQEEEKLFF
j_call: TRBJ1-4
clone_size: .
d_call: .
v_call: TRBV13

cdr3_nt: TGTGCCAGCAGCTTAGCGAGTGACAGGGGCTCTCCCCGGTTCTTC
cdr3_aa: CASSLASDRGSPRFF
j_call: TRBJ2-1
clone_size: .
d_call: TRBD1
v_call: TRBV7-2

cdr3_nt: TGTGCCAGCAGTATGGGACAGACCTACGAGCAGTACTTC
cdr3_aa: CASSMGQTYEQYF
j_call: TRBJ2-7
clone_size: few
d_call: TRBD1
v_call: TRBV27

cdr3_nt: TGCGCCAGCAGCTTGGGAAGGGTCGGGAACACTGAAGCTTTCTTT
cdr3_aa: CASSLGRVGNTEAFF
j_call: TRBJ1-1
clone_size: .
d_call: .
v_call: TRBV5-1

cdr3_nt: TGTGCCAGCAGTGAGGGGGGGCGCGGTCAGCCCCAGCATTTT
cdr3_aa: CASSEGGRGQPQHF
j_call: TRBJ1-5
clone_size: .
d_call: .
v_call: TRBV2

cdr3_nt: TGTGCCAGCAGCCAAGAAGGTTCAGGGGTTGGCAACACTGAAGCTTTCTTT
cdr3_aa: CASSQEGSGVGNTEAFF
j_call: TRBJ1-1
clone_size: .
d_call: .
v_call: TRBV4-2

cdr3_nt: TGTGCCAGCAGCGGAGTTGGTAGATTCACCGGGGAGCTGTTTTTT
cdr3_aa: CASSGVGRFTGELFF
j_call: TRBJ2-2
clone_size: .
d_call: .
v_call: TRBV5-4

cdr3_nt: TGTGCCAGCAGTTCCCCGAATGGACTAGCGGGAACTACCTACGAGCAGTACTTC
cdr3_aa: CASSSPNGLAGTTYEQYF
j_call: TRBJ2-7
clone_size: .
d_call: TRBD2
v_call: TRBV6-2/TRBV6-3

cdr3_nt: TGTGCCAGCTCACCAAGGACTAGCTGGGGGAATGAGCAGTTCTTC
cdr3_aa: CASSPRTSWGNEQFF
j_call: TRBJ2-1
clone_size: .
d_call: TRBD2
v_call: TRBV18

cdr3_nt: TGCAGTGTCAATAACTATGGCTACACCTTC
cdr3_aa: CSVNNYGYTF
j_call: TRBJ1-2
clone_size: .
d_call: .
v_call: TRBV20-1

cdr3_nt: TGTGCCAGCAGTTTAGGGGGGAACACTGAAGCTTTCTTT
cdr3_aa: CASSLGGNTEAFF
j_call: TRBJ1-1
clone_size: .
d_call: .
v_call: TRBV14

cdr3_nt: TGTGCCAGCTCACACGGGACAGGGTTCCCTGGCTACACCTTC
cdr3_aa: CASSHGTGFPGYTF
j_call: TRBJ1-2
clone_size: many
d_call: TRBD1
v_call: TRBV18

cdr3_nt: TGTGCCAGCAGCCAACTGGGACGGATGAACACTGAAGCTTTCTTT
cdr3_aa: CASSQLGRMNTEAFF
j_call: TRBJ1-1
clone_size: .
d_call: .
v_call: TRBV14

cdr3_nt: TGTGCCAGCAGCTGGGAGGCAAACACCATATATTTT
cdr3_aa: CASSWEANTIYF
j_call: TRBJ1-3
clone_size: .
d_call: .
v_call: TRBV6-6

cdr3_nt: TGTGCCAGCAGTAATTGGGCGACTGAAGCTTTCTTT
cdr3_aa: CASSNWATEAFF
j_call: TRBJ1-1
clone_size: .
d_call: .
v_call: TRBV3-1/TRBV3-2

cdr3_nt: TGTGCCAGCAGGAATAGCGGGAGTTTTGGTGAGCAGTTCTTC
cdr3_aa: CASRNSGSFGEQFF
j_call: TRBJ2-1
clone_size: once
d_call: TRBD2
v_call: TRBV28

cdr3_nt: TGTGCCAGCAGCTTAGTGAGCAGCCACACTGAAGCTTTCTTT
cdr3_aa: CASSLVSSHTEAFF
j_call: TRBJ1-1
clone_size: .
d_call: .
v_call: TRBV7-2

cdr3_nt: TGTGCCAGCAGTTTTGGGTTGGGACAGCCCCAGCATTTT
cdr3_aa: CASSFGLGQPQHF
j_call: TRBJ1-5
clone_size: .
d_call: .
v_call: TRBV28

cdr3_nt: TGTGCCAGCAGCTTACAGGGGCAACCGGGAAATACGCAGTATTTT
cdr3_aa: CASSLQGQPGNTQYF
j_call: TRBJ2-3
clone_size: .
d_call: .
v_call: TRBV7-3

cdr3_nt: TGTGCCAGCAGCCGGACAGGAGCCAAAAACATTCAGTACTTC
cdr3_aa: CASSRTGAKNIQYF
j_call: TRBJ2-4
clone_size: .
d_call: TRBD1
v_call: TRBV3-1/TRBV3-2

cdr3_nt: TGTGCCAGCAGTGGGGCGGGAGTACCGGATACGCAGTATTTT
cdr3_aa: CASSGAGVPDTQYF
j_call: TRBJ2-3
clone_size: once
d_call: TRBD2
v_call: TRBV2

cdr3_nt: TGTGCCATCAGTGAGTCGAAAGGGACAGGGAACTCACCCCTCCACTTT
cdr3_aa: CAISESKGTGNSPLHF
j_call: TRBJ1-6
clone_size: .
d_call: TRBD1
v_call: TRBV10-3

cdr3_nt: TGTGCCAGCAGCGTAGGTAGTAAAAACATTCAGTACTTC
cdr3_aa: CASSVGSKNIQYF
j_call: TRBJ2-4
clone_size: .
d_call: .
v_call: TRBV9

cdr3_nt: TGTGCCAGCAGTTCGACTTCTTACGAGCAGTACTTC
cdr3_aa: CASSSTSYEQYF
j_call: TRBJ2-7
clone_size: .
d_call: .
v_call: TRBV7-6

cdr3_nt: TGTGCCAGCAGCCGAACGACAGGGGGCGTTGGAAAACTGTTTTTT
cdr3_aa: CASSRTTGGVGKLFF
j_call: TRBJ1-4
clone_size: .
d_call: TRBD1
v_call: TRBV3-1/TRBV3-2

cdr3_nt: TGTGCCAGCAGTGCGCACGGCCCGAACACTGAAGCTTTCTTT
cdr3_aa: CASSAHGPNTEAFF
j_call: TRBJ1-1
clone_size: .
d_call: .
v_call: TRBV5-5

cdr3_nt: TGTGCCAGCAGCCACCGTCCTGGAAACACCATATATTTT
cdr3_aa: CASSHRPGNTIYF
j_call: TRBJ1-3
clone_size: .
d_call: .
v_call: TRBV3-1/TRBV3-2

cdr3_nt: TGTGCCACCAACGCACTGGTGGCGGGAGAGAATGAGCAGTTCTTC
cdr3_aa: CATNALVAGENEQFF
j_call: TRBJ2-1
clone_size: .
d_call: TRBD2
v_call: TRBV6-5

cdr3_nt: TGCGCCAGCAGCTTAGGGACTAGCGTAAGCTCCTACAATGAGCAGTTCTTC
cdr3_aa: CASSLGTSVSSYNEQFF
j_call: TRBJ2-1
clone_size: .
d_call: TRBD2
v_call: TRBV5-1

cdr3_nt: TGCGCCACCTCGAGAAACTTACAAGAGACCCAGTACTTC
cdr3_aa: CATSRNLQETQYF
j_call: TRBJ2-5
clone_size: .
d_call: .
v_call: TRBV10-1

cdr3_nt: TGCGCCAGCAGCTTGGAGCCGGACAGGCAGGTCGCCCTCCACTTT
cdr3_aa: CASSLEPDRQVALHF
j_call: TRBJ1-6
clone_size: .
d_call: TRBD1
v_call: TRBV5-1

cdr3_nt: TGCGCCAGCAGCTTGGACAGGGGTAACGAGCAGTACTTC
cdr3_aa: CASSLDRGNEQYF
j_call: TRBJ2-7
clone_size: .
d_call: TRBD1
v_call: TRBV5-1

cdr3_nt: TGTGCCAGCAGTGAAAGGCAGTCTTATGGCTACACCTTC
cdr3_aa: CASSERQSYGYTF
j_call: TRBJ1-2
clone_size: few
d_call: .
v_call: TRBV6-1

cdr3_nt: TGTGCCAGCAGCTTAGGGCTAGCGGGTGCAGATACGCAGTATTTT
cdr3_aa: CASSLGLAGADTQYF
j_call: TRBJ2-3
clone_size: .
d_call: TRBD2
v_call: TRBV7-3

cdr3_nt: TGCAGCGTTGAAGATCACCGGGGTCAGGGTAGCTATGGCTACACCTTC
cdr3_aa: CSVEDHRGQGSYGYTF
j_call: TRBJ1-2
clone_size: .
d_call: .
v_call: TRBV29-1

cdr3_nt: TGCGCCAGCAGCTTTGGGACTGCACCGGGGGAGACCCAGTACTTC
cdr3_aa: CASSFGTAPGETQYF
j_call: TRBJ2-5
clone_size: .
d_call: .
v_call: TRBV5-1

cdr3_nt: TGTGCCAGCAGCCAAACTTTGCAGGACCACAACAATCAGCCCCAGCATTTT
cdr3_aa: CASSQTLQDHNNQPQHF
j_call: TRBJ1-5
clone_size: .
d_call: .
v_call: TRBV3-1/TRBV3-2

cdr3_nt: TGTGCCAGCAGCCCTCTCGACTACAGGGGGCGAGAAGAGACCCAGTACTTC
cdr3_aa: CASSPLDYRGREETQYF
j_call: TRBJ2-5
clone_size: .
d_call: TRBD1
v_call: TRBV7-9

cdr3_nt: TGTGCCAGCAGTTTAATCCCGAACACTGAAGCTTTCTTT
cdr3_aa: CASSLIPNTEAFF
j_call: TRBJ1-1
clone_size: .
d_call: .
v_call: TRBV27